This T cell receptor beta chain was sequenced in a study of vaccination effects on CD4 cells after COVID-19. At the level of the study: Participants got two doses of BNT162b2 or mRNA-1273 vaccine. With approximately 9.8 ug/ml peptides and around 10 IU/ml IL-2, roughly 2.1 million PBMC per well were cultured.

The CDR3 extends over 14 amino acids. V gave up 8 bases and J gave up 1 base, with 15 bases separating them. Per germline, CDR1 SGHRS and CDR2 YFSETQ. Profiling relied on immunoSEQ multiplex PCR, and the TCRdb table lists in-frame clones only, not all of them. In the table there are 37,000 or so clones, about 70% of which are singletons. Study-wide results and limits: Just 1 of 255 vaccine-induced clones in healthy recipients was cross-reactive.

Subsequent to a culture period of about ten days, CD4+ T cells were isolated. In the vaccine recipients, nucleocapsid antibodies were negative and there was no prior SARS-CoV-2 infection. The table lists this clone with a few counts. Antigen unknown. The source of this sequence is a human donor who received a COVID-19 vaccine. This specimen was CD4+ T cells from PBMCs cultured without peptide, taken before COVID-19 vaccination. The chain recombines TRBV5-1 with TRBJ1-1, with D uncertain. In DNA form, the CDR3 reads TGCGCCAGTCCGCCCGAGGTGAAGAACACTGAAGCTTTCTTT. This translates into CASPPEVKNTEAFF.